This T cell receptor beta chain was obtained from a study of T cell responses to AZD1222 COVID-19 vaccine. Study-wide results and limits: Per reports, nearly half of all spike-specific TCRs target regions that are unmutated in variants. It was only 6 or 7 AZD1222 recipients who were seropositive at baseline. Two AZD1222 administrations were followed by greater Spike-specific TCR breadth and depth. With dominance at 160-218 and 743-854, vaccine-associated CD4 TCRs spanned spike.

Data came from immunoSEQ multiplex PCR; TCRdb stores just in-frame clones and leaves some out. This sample has over 120,000 clones, with 80% to 90% found just once. As regards this clone: Its antigen remains unknown.

Germline CDR1 reads LNHDA; CDR2 reads SQIVND (reference sequence). The CDR3 contains 15 residues. Losses at the gene ends were 3 bases for V and 5 bases for J; bases not matched to a gene: 8. The chain couples TRBV19 to TRBJ1-1; 8 bases map to TRBD1. The starting material was peripheral blood, obtained on day 0 of AZD1222 vaccination. The clonotype was recovered from an adult in good health. The DNA of the CDR3 is TGTGCCAGTAGTATCGGCAGGGGGCAGTCGACTGAAGCTTTCTTT. It encodes CASSIGRGQSTEAFF.